This T cell receptor beta chain was retrieved from a study of Ad26.COV2.S vaccination and SARS-CoV-2 variants. About this clone itself: At one end the junction does not follow the germline gene, possibly because of a read error.

The treatment was: some 19 received Ad26.COV2.S at low or high dose, single or two shots; 5 received placebo; per-sample allocation not given. Samples analyzed were those drawn on day 63 after the first vaccine or placebo injection. Adults aged 18-55 years in Boston included the donor. Germline CDR1 reads LGHNT; CDR2 reads FRNRAP. The CDR3 loop spans 17 amino acids. Profiled with immunoSEQ multiplex PCR; TCRdb holds only in-frame clones, not every one. The top ten clones hold 1.5% to 2% of a sample with almost 400,000 clones, 70% to 90% of them seen once. This chain uses TRBV12-5 with TRBJ2-2, with D possibly TRBD1 on 7 matching bases. The sequence was obtained from a person aged 18-65 years who received the Ad26.COV2.S COVID-19 vaccine or a placebo. Here the sequenced sample was peripheral blood, taken in a trial of Ad26.COV2.S vaccine versus placebo. This chain's CDR3 is CASGLWSGGSNTGEPFF. The CDR3 bases are TGTGCTAGTGGTTTGTGGTCAGGGGGGTCGAACACCGGGGAGCCGTTTTTT.